This T cell receptor beta chain was observed in a study of cytomegalovirus exposure and HLA in healthy donors. Comment on this clone: Its antigen is as yet unknown.

Notes on the study in general: 150 or so TCR beta chains were listed as cytomegalovirus-associated. An assumption of roughly uniform sequencing depth across donors underlay the presence/absence analyses. Most CMV-associated TCR beta chains were later found to appear HLA-restricted.

In germline, CDR1 is SGHRS, CDR2 YFSETQ. The CDR3 is 14 residues long. V was clipped by 3 bases and J by 5 bases; unmatched bases: 5. Primers for the PCR totalled 60 Vbeta and 13 Jbeta. The data were produced by immunoSEQ multiplex PCR, yet TCRdb's version contains in-frame clones alone and is incomplete. Of 90,000 to 110,000 clones listed, approximately 76% are singletons. This chain joins TRBV5-1 and TRBJ2-3, with 8 bases fitting TRBD1. The source is a woman in her 50s in good health and CMV-seropositive. The specimen was PBMCs. CDR3 protein: CASSYGQGGDTQYF. DNA of the CDR3: TGCGCCAGCAGCTATGGACAGGGAGGAGATACGCAGTATTTT.